One and the same sample provided the 4 T cell receptor beta chains below, sequenced in a study of T cells after yellow fever vaccination (dated by TCRdb to the late 2010s). The method was 5' RACE. Data came from an Illumina HiSeq 2500. TCRdb applied fastp at Q25 and MiXCR to the public reads, then kept only in-frame beta chains. Rows matching on CDR3 protein sequence are summarized as one entry with the most common DNA and genes. The sample table lists approximately 300,000 distinct CDR3 sequences, about 6.6% of them with a count of one. 18% of the sample rests with the top ten. Taken with the paper, the label for treatment or condition translates to: live attenuated yellow fever vaccine strain. The input for sequencing was PBMCs, taken around 45 days after the first yellow fever vaccination. Source of these receptors: a young man who received the YFV17D yellow fever vaccine.

The rearrangement links TRBV9 to TRBJ2-3; 7 bases match TRBD1. CDR1 is SGDLS, CDR2 YYNGEE, per germline. CDR3 size: 17 residues. Trimming at V came to 3 bases and at J to 9 bases, leaving 19 bases not matched to a gene. The CDR3 region is CASSAPGQTTSWGTQYF. The DNA for the CDR3 is TGTGCCAGCAGCGCCCCGGGACAGACAACTTCATGGGGGACGCAGTATTTT.

The chain has TRBV7-2 and TRBJ1-2; possible D gene TRBD1, 5 bases. V lost 3 bases and J lost 8, with 19 bases in between. CDR3 length: 15 residues. Germline loops: CDR1 SGHTA, CDR2 FQGNSA. The CDR3 sequence is CASSFFPKLYRGYTF. CDR3 coding DNA: TGTGCCAGCAGCTTTTTCCCTAAGCTTTACAGGGGCTACACCTTC.

This clonotype has a handful of counts. The gene calls are TRBV20-1 and TRBJ1-2; 11 bases align to TRBD1. CDR3 length equals 13 residues. Trimming removed 4 bases from V and 8 bases from J; junction bases left unmatched: 6. The V gene's germline CDR1 is DFQATT and CDR2 SNEGSKA (reference sequence). DNA of the CDR3: TGCAGTGCTACGCGGACAGGGGGCAGCGGCTACACCTTC. Encoded protein: CSATRTGGSGYTF.

This clonotype has a count of ten or more. The gene calls are TRBV28 and TRBJ2-4; 7 positions match TRBD2. V was pared by 3 bases and J by 4 bases, with 3 bases of the junction left unmatched. The CDR3 spans 14 residues. Germline V lookup: CDR1 MDHEN, CDR2 SYDVKM. The DNA of the CDR3 is TGTGCCAGCAGTTTTTCGGGGGGAAAAAACATTCAGTACTTC. Its translation: CASSFSGGKNIQYF.